Described below is a single T cell receptor (beta chain) sequence and its context. Its specificity is unknown. The sample is drawn from a study of cytomegalovirus exposure and HLA in healthy donors. With 60 Vbeta and 13 Jbeta primers, the PCR was carried out. TCRdb keeps only in-frame clones here, not all; method: immunoSEQ multiplex PCR. The data show 150,000 to 200,000 clones, 81% seen once. CDR1 is SGHVS, CDR2 FQNEAQ, per germline. CDR3 length: 15 amino acids. V lost 4 bases and J lost 0, with 10 bases in between. General study points: One variant, a missense change in DCLRE1C, was linked in a later analysis to TCR beta V- and J-gene trimming.

The sample was PBMCs. The receptor was isolated from a man aged 18 to 29 in good health and CMV-seronegative. This chain links TRBV7-8 with TRBJ1-3; D is unresolved. CDR3 bases: TGTGCCAGCAGCTGGTCACAGAACTCTGGAAACACCATATATTTT. It yields the protein CASSWSQNSGNTIYF.